One and the same sample provided the 16 T cell receptor beta chains below, sequenced in a study of beta chain features in type 1 diabetes. TCRB transcripts that were expressed got sequenced, as all of the isolated RNA had been reverse transcribed. Generated by immunoSEQ multiplex PCR, the TCRdb table keeps only in-frame clones and is missing some. Of 160,000 or so clones listed, approximately 9.1% are singletons. The antigens for these receptors are not known. Findings and limits, study-wide: Type 1 diabetes patients showed a moderate but significant shortening of TCRB CDR3s in all four CD4+ subsets.

Source material: central memory CD4+ T cells from blood. The receptors originated from a woman in her 30s with type 1 diabetes.

For this clone: This sample also contains other DNA sequences that code for the same CDR3. The J gene is TRBJ2-6, the V gene TRBV11-2; 9 nucleotides align to TRBD1. V lost 5 bases, J lost 4 bases, and 6 bases stayed unmatched. CDR1 SGHAT and CDR2 FQNNGV come from the germline V gene. The CDR3 has 16 amino acids. Written as DNA, the CDR3 is TGTGCCAGCAGCCTCGGGACAGGGAGCGGGGCCAACGTCCTGACTTTC. It yields the protein CASSLGTGSGANVLTF.

This clone was counted between two and nine times. The V call is TRBV9, the J call TRBJ2-7, with TRBD1 matching 7 bases. CDR1 is SGDLS, CDR2 YYNGEE, per germline. The CDR3 loop spans 15 amino acids. Trimming at V came to 1 base and at J to 2 bases, leaving 6 bases not matched to a gene. CDR3 in DNA: TGTGCCAGCAGCGTATTACCGGGACAGCCCTACGAGCAGTACTTC. It specifies CASSVLPGQPYEQYF.

The V and J genes are TRBV7-9 and TRBJ2-3, with 10 nucleotides matching TRBD2. Germline V CDR1 and CDR2: SEHNR, FQNEAQ (reference sequence). V was pared by 3 bases and J by 8 bases, with 8 bases of the junction left unmatched. The CDR3 runs 15 residues. The CDR3 DNA sequence: TGTGCCAGCAGCTTCCAGCGGGAGGGCCGGGGTACGCAGTATTTT. The encoded protein is CASSFQREGRGTQYF.

The rearrangement links TRBV4-2 to TRBJ1-1; 7 bases are shared with TRBD1. The CDR3 covers 16 residues. Germline CDR1 and CDR2: LGHNA and YNFKEQ. J gave up 1 base and V 0 bases, and 5 bases lay outside the gene matches. In DNA form, the CDR3 reads TGTGCCAGCAGCCAAGATTCGAGACAGGGGAACACTGAAGCTTTCTTT. As protein: CASSQDSRQGNTEAFF.

The rearrangement uses TRBV4-2 and TRBJ2-7, with 10 bases fitting TRBD1. Germline V gives CDR1 LGHNA, CDR2 YNFKEQ. The CDR3 length is 15 residues. The trim removed 4 bases at V and 2 bases at J, leaving 5 bases unmatched. The CDR3 reads CASSLEGQGPYEQYF. The CDR3 nucleotides read TGTGCCAGCAGCCTCGAGGGACAGGGGCCCTACGAGCAGTACTTC.

This clone has just a few counts. The gene calls are TRBV2 and TRBJ1-2; D ambiguous. CDR1 is SNHLY and CDR2 is FYNNEI in the germline V gene. V was shortened by 6 bases and J by 1 base, with 9 bases between the two germline ends. The CDR3 length is 13 residues. The CDR3 here is CASSRDGNYGYTF. CDR3 nucleotides: TGTGCCAGCAGCCGCGATGGTAACTATGGCTACACCTTC.

The rearrangement uses TRBV29-1 and TRBJ2-1; weak D call: TRBD2 (5 bases). The CDR3 extends over 16 amino acids. Germline CDR1 and CDR2: SQVTM and ANQGSEA. The germline V and J ends were trimmed by 4 bases and 0 bases, with 16 bases remaining between them. CDR3 DNA sequence: TGCAGCGTTGGGGAACTAGGTACCGCCTCCTACAATGAGCAGTTCTTC. It encodes CSVGELGTASYNEQFF.

The rearrangement uses TRBV19 and TRBJ1-4, with D possibly matching TRBD1 (5 bases). There are 13 residues in the CDR3. Germline CDR1 reads LNHDA; CDR2 reads SQIVND (reference sequence). Deletions cut 1 base from V and 8 bases from J, with 8 bases between. The CDR3 DNA reads as TGTGCCAGTAGTATAGGACAGAGCGAAAAACTGTTTTTT. This codes for CASSIGQSEKLFF.

V is TRBV30 and J is TRBJ1-5, with TRBD1 as a possible D gene (5 bases). CDR3 size: 15 residues. V lost 0 bases and J lost 7, with 16 bases in between. Germline-derived CDR1 and CDR2 are GTSNPN and SVGIG (reference sequence). CDR3 sequence: CAWSVWGVDGQPQHF. The CDR3 region has the DNA TGTGCCTGGAGTGTCTGGGGGGTTGATGGGCAGCCCCAGCATTTT.

The chain employs TRBV7-3 and TRBJ2-2, with D perhaps TRBD2 (6 bases). Germline values: CDR1 SGHTA, CDR2 FQGTGA. Trimming stripped 1 base from V and 3 bases from J, with 9 bases between. The CDR3 spans 15 residues. For the CDR3, the DNA is TGTGCCAGCAGCTTAAGACTAGGGGACACCGGGGAGCTGTTTTTT. Translated, it gives CASSLRLGDTGELFF.

The V call is TRBV5-1, the J call TRBJ2-7; D is possibly TRBD1 (5 bases). This CDR3 region has 15 residues. Looked up from germline, CDR1 is SGHRS and CDR2 is YFSETQ. V was cut by 4 bases and J by 2 bases, with 16 bases left in between. CDR3 loop: CASSTLQDQTYEQYF. DNA of the CDR3: TGCGCCAGCAGCACTCTACAGGATCAGACCTACGAGCAGTACTTC.

V and J are TRBV18 and TRBJ1-2, with TRBD1 matching 9 bases. Germline V CDR1 and CDR2: KGHSH, LQKENI. J gave up 8 bases and V 3 bases, and 7 bases lay outside the gene matches. The CDR3 covers 14 residues. Here the CDR3 reads CASSPGQGKGGYTF. The CDR3 nucleotides read TGTGCCAGCTCACCGGGACAGGGAAAGGGCGGCTACACCTTC.

This clone has a handful of counts. The rearrangement uses TRBV14 and TRBJ2-1, with TRBD2 matching 7 bases. Germline CDR1 and CDR2: SGHDN and FVKESK. The CDR3 runs 15 residues. V lost 1 base, J lost 0 bases, and 0 bases stayed unmatched. The CDR3 coding sequence is TGTGCCAGCAGCCAAGGCGGGAGCTCCTACAATGAGCAGTTCTTC. Its translation: CASSQGGSSYNEQFF.

V gene TRBV19 combines with J gene TRBJ1-5; D is unclear. Trimming pared 6 bases from V and 10 bases from J, leaving 16 bases between. CDR1 and CDR2 (germline): LNHDA, SQIVND (reference sequence). This CDR3 is built from 13 residues. This CDR3 is CASREENGSPQHF. The CDR3 DNA is TGTGCCAGTAGGGAGGAAAATGGTTCTCCCCAGCATTTT.

This clone was seen more than once but under ten times. The chain has TRBV4-1 and TRBJ1-2; possible D gene TRBD1, 6 bases. The germline gives CDR1 MGHRA, CDR2 YSYEKL. V dropped 8 bases and J dropped 0 bases, with 19 bases sitting between them. CDR3 length: 16 amino acids. The CDR3 nucleotides read TGCGCCAGCGGGACACATGGACGGAGTACTAACTATGGCTACACCTTC. Its protein is CASGTHGRSTNYGYTF.

The chain is built from TRBV19 and TRBJ2-7; the D gene is possibly TRBD2 (5 bases). Trimming shortened V by 2 bases and J by 3 bases, and 11 bases separated the two germline ends. Germline V gene lookup returns CDR1 LNHDA and CDR2 SQIVND (reference sequence). The length of the CDR3 is 14 residues. CDR3 sequence reads: CASSIMKGDYEQYF. In DNA, the CDR3 is TGTGCCAGTAGTATAATGAAGGGAGACTACGAGCAGTACTTC.